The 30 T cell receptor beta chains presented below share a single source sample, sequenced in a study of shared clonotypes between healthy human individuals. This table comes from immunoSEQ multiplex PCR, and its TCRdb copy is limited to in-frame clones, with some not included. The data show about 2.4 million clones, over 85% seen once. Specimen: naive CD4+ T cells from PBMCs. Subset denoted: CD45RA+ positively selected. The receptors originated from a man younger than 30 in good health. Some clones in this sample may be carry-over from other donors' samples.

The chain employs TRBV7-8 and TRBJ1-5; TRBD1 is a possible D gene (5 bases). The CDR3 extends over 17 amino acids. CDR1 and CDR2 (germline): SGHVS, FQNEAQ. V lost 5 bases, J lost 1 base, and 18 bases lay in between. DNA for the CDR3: TGTGCCAGCAGCCCCCGTCTTGGGGGTAGGAGCAATCAGCCCCAGCATTTT. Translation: CASSPRLGGRSNQPQHF.

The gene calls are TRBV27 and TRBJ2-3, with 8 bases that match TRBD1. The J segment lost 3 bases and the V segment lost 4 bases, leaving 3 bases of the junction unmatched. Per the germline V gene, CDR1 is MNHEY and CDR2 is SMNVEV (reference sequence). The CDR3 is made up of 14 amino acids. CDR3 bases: TGTGCCAGCAGTTACAGGGGGGAGACAGATACGCAGTATTTT. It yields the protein CASSYRGETDTQYF.

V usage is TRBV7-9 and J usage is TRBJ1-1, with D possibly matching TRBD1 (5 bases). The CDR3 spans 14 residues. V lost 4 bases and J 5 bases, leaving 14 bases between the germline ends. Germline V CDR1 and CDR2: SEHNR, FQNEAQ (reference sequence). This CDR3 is CASSYGGIGTEAFF. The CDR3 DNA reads TGTGCCAGCAGCTACGGGGGGATAGGGACTGAAGCTTTCTTT.

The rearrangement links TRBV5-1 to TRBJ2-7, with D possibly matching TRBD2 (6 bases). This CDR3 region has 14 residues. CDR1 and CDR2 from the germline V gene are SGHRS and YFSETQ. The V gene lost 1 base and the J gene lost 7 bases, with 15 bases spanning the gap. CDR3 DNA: TGCGCCAGCAGCTTGTCTGATCCACGGGGGGAGCAGTACTTC. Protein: CASSLSDPRGEQYF.

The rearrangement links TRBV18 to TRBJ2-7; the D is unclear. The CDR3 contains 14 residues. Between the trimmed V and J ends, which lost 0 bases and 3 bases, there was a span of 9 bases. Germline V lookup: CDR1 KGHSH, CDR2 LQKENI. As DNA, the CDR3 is TGTGCCAGCTCACCACCGGAAAAAAGCTACGAGCAGTACTTC. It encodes CASSPPEKSYEQYF.

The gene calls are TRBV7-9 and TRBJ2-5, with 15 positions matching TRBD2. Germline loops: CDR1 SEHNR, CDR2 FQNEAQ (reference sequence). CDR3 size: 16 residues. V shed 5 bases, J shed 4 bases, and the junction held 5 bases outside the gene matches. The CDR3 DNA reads TGTGCCAGCAGCCGTGAGGGACTAGCGGGAGGAGAGACCCAGTACTTC. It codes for CASSREGLAGGETQYF.

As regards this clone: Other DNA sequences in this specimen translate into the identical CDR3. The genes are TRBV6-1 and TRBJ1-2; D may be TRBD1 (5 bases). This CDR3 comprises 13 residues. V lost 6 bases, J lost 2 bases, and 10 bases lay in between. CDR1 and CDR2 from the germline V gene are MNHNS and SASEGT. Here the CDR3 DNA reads TGTGCCAGCAGCCTGGGACGCAACTATGGCTACACCTTC. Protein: CASSLGRNYGYTF.

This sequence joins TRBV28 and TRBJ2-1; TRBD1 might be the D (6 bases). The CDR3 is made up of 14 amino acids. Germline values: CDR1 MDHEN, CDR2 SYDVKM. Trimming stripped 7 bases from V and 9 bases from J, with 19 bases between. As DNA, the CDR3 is TGTGCCAGCATTCCGGACAGTGTGAATGTTGAGCAGTTCTTC. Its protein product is CASIPDSVNVEQFF. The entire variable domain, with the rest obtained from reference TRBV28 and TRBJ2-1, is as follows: DVKVTQSSRYLVKRTGEKVFLECVQDMDHENMFWYRQDPGLGLRLIYFSYDVKMKEKGDIPEGYSVSREKKERFSLILESASTNQTSMYLCASIPDSVNVEQFFGPGTRLTVL.

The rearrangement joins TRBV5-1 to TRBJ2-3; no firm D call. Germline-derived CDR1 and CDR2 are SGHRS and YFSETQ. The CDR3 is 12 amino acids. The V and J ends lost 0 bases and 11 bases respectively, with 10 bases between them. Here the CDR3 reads CASSLVAPMQYF. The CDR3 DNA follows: TGCGCCAGCAGCTTGGTGGCCCCGATGCAGTATTTT.

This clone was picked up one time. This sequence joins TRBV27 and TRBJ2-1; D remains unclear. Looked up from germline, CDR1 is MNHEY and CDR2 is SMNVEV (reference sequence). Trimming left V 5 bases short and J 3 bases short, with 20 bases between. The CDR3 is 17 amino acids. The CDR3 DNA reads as TGTGCCAGCAGTCTACCCCCGACACCTCTACTCTACAATGAGCAGTTCTTC. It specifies CASSLPPTPLLYNEQFF.

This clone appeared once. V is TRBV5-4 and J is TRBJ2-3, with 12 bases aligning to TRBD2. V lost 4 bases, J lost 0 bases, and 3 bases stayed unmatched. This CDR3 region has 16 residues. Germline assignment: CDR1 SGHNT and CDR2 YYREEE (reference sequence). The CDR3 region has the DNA TGTGCCAGCAGCCCTAGCGGGAGGGCAAGCACAGATACGCAGTATTTT. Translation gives CASSPSGRASTDTQYF.

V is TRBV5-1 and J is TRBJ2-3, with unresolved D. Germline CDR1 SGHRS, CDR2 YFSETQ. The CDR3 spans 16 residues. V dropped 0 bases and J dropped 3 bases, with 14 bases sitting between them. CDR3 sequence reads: CASSLGAQLGTDTQYF. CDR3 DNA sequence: TGCGCCAGCAGCTTGGGGGCGCAACTCGGTACAGATACGCAGTATTTT.

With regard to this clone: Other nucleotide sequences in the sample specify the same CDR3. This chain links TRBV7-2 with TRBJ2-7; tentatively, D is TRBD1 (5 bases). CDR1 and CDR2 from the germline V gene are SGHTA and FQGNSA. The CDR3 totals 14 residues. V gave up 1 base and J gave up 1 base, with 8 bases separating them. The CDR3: CASSLGPGSYEQYF. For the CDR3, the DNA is TGTGCCAGCAGCTTAGGTCCAGGGTCCTACGAGCAGTACTTC.

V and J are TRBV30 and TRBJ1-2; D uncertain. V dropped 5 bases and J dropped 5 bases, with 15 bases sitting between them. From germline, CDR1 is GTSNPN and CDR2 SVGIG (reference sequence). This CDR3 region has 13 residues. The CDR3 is CAWGVYLRYGYTF. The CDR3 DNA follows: TGTGCCTGGGGGGTTTATCTCCGGTATGGCTACACCTTC.

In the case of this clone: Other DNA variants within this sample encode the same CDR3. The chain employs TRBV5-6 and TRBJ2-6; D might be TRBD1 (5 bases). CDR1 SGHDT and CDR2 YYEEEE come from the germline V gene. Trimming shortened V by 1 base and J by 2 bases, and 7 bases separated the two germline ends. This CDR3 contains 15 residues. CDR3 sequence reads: CASSLWGAGANVLTF. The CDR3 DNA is TGTGCCAGCAGCTTGTGGGGCGCTGGGGCCAACGTCCTGACTTTC.

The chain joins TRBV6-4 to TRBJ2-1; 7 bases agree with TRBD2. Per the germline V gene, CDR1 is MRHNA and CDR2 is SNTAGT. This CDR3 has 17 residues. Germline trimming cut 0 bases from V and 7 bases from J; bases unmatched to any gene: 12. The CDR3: CASSDSIRGLRLNEQFF. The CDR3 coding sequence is TGTGCCAGCAGTGACTCGATTAGGGGACTAAGACTGAATGAGCAGTTCTTC.

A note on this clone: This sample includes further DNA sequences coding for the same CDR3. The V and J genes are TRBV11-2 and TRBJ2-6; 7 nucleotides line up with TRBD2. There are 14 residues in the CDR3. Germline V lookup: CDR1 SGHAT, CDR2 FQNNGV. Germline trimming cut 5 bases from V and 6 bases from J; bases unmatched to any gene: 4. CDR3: CASSPGRQANVLTF. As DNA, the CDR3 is TGTGCCAGCAGCCCCGGGAGGCAGGCCAACGTCCTGACTTTC.

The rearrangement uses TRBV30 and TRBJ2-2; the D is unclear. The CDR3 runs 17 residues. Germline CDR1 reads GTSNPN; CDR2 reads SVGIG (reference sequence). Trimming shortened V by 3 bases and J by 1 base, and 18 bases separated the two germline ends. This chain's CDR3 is CAWSSTQLGWNTGELFF. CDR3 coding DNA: TGTGCCTGGAGCTCCACACAATTAGGGTGGAACACCGGGGAGCTGTTTTTT.

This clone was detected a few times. In DNA form, the CDR3 reads TGCAGTGCTAGAGACCGAACCTCAGCTTTCTTT. This sequence encodes CSARDRTSAFF. The V and J genes are TRBV20-1 and TRBJ1-1; D gene uncertain. V shed 0 bases and J shed 10 bases, with 9 bases lying between them. CDR3 length equals 11 residues. Germline V gives CDR1 DFQATT, CDR2 SNEGSKA (reference sequence).

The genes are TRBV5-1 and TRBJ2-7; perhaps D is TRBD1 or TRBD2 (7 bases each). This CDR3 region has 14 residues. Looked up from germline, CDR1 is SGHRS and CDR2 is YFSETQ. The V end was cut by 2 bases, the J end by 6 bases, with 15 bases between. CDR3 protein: CASSFTTGEGEQYF. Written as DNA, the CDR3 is TGCGCCAGCAGCTTCACTACAGGGGAGGGCGAGCAGTACTTC.

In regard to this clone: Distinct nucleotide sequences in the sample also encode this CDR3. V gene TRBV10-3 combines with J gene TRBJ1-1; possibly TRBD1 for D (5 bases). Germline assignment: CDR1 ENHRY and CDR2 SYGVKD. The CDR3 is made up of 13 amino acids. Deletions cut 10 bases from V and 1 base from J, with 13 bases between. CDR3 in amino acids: CASNKGQNTEAFF. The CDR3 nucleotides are TGTGCCAGCAATAAGGGGCAGAACACTGAAGCTTTCTTT.

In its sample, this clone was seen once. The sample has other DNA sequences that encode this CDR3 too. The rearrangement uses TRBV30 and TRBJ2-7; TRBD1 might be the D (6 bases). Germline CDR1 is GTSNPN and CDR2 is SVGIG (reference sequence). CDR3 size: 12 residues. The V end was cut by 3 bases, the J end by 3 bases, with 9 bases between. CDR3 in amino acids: CAWRDSLYEQYF. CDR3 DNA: TGTGCCTGGAGGGACAGCCTCTACGAGCAGTACTTC.

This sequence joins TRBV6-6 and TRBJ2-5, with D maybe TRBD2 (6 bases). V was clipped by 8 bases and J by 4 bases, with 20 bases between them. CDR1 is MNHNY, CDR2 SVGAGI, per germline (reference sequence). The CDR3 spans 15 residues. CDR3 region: CASGQSMPGGETQYF. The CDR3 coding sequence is TGTGCCAGCGGACAAAGCATGCCCGGGGGAGAGACCCAGTACTTC.

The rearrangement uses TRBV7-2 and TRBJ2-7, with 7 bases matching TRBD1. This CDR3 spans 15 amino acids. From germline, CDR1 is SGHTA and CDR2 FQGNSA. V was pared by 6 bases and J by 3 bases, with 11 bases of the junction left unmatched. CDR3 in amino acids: CASSYDRDSYYEQYF. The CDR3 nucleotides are TGTGCCAGCAGTTACGACCGGGACAGCTACTACGAGCAGTACTTC. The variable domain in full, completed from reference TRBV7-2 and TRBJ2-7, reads GAGVSQSPSNKVTEKGKDVELRCDPISGHTALYWYRQSLGQGLEFLIYFQGNSAPDKSGLPSDRFSAERTGGSVSTLTIQRTQQEDSAVYLCASSYDRDSYYEQYFGPGTRLTVT.

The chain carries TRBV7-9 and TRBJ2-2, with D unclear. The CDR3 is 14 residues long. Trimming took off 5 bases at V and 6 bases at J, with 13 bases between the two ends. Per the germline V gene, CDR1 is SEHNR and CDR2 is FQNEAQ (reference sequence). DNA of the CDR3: TGTGCCAGCAGCCCCGACTTAGAAGCCGGGGAGCTGTTTTTT. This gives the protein CASSPDLEAGELFF.

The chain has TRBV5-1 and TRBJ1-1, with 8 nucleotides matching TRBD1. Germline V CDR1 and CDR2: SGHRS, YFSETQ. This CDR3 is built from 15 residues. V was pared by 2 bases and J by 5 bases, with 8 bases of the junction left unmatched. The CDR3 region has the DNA TGCGCCAGCAGCTTCGAAGGACAGGGAACTACTGAAGCTTTCTTT. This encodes CASSFEGQGTTEAFF.

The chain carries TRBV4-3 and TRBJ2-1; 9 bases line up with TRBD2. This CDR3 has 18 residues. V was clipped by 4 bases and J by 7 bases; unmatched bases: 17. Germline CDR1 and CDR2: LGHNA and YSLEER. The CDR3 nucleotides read TGCGCCAGCAGCCGAAGACCCCCGGGAGTAGCGGGAGAGAATGAGCAGTTCTTC. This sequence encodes CASSRRPPGVAGENEQFF.

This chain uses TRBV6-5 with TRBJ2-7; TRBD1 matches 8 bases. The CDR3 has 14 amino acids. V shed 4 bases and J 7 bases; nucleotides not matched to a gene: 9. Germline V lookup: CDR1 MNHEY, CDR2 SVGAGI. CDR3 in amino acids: CASSSGQALREQYF. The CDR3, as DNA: TGTGCCAGCAGTTCGGGACAGGCCTTGAGGGAGCAGTACTTC.

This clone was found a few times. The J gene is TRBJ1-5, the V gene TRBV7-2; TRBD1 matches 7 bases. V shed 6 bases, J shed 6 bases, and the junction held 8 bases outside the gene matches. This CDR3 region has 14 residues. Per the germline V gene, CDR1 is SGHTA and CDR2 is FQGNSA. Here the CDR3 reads CASRQRQGGQPQHF. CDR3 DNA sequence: TGTGCCAGCAGGCAGAGGCAGGGGGGTCAGCCCCAGCATTTT.

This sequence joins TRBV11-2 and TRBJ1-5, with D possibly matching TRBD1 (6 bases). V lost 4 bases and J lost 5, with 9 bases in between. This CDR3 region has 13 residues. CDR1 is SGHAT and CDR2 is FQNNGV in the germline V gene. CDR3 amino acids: CASSSQGDQPQHF. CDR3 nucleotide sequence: TGTGCCAGCAGCTCACAGGGCGATCAGCCCCAGCATTTT.